This T cell receptor (beta chain) was identified in a study of T cell repertoires in ileal Crohn's disease. The germline V and J ends were trimmed by 1 base and 4 bases, with 13 bases remaining between them. The CDR3 runs 15 residues. CDR1 and CDR2 from the germline V gene are SEHNR and FQNEAQ (reference sequence). Time point described: neoterminal ileum biopsy at postoperative endoscopy, about 6 months after surgery. Measured with immunoSEQ multiplex PCR; TCRdb has only the in-frame clones, and not every one. Found here are some 3,000 clones, 69% of them singletons; the top ten hold approximately 20%.

This clonotype was sampled from an adult with Crohn's disease. The sequencing input was ileal tissue. This chain connects TRBV7-9 to TRBJ1-1, with D maybe TRBD1 (6 bases). The CDR3 DNA reads as TGTGCCAGCAGCTTAGGCGGGGGCCGTAGCACTGAAGCTTTCTTT. It is translated as CASSLGGGRSTEAFF. Full variable domain (outside the CDR3, taken from reference TRBV7-9 and TRBJ1-1): DTGVSQNPRHKITKRGQNVTFRCDPISEHNRLYWYRQTLGQGPEFLTYFQNEAQLEKSRLLSDRFSAERPKGSFSTLEIQRTEQGDSAMYLCASSLGGGRSTEAFFGQGTRLTVV.